This TCR beta chain was sequenced during a study of tumor-infiltrating lymphocytes in oesophageal squamous cell carcinoma. Trimming removed 2 bases from V and 2 bases from J; junction bases left unmatched: 2. The CDR3 is 14 residues long. CDR1 and CDR2 from the germline V gene are SGHVS and FQNEAQ. TCRdb re-called the PCR reads through MiXCR, storing one row per CDR3 protein. Of about 21,000 distinct CDR3 sequences in the sample, 35% to 50% were seen once. The receptor was isolated from a male donor with esophageal squamous cell carcinoma. The sample consisted of normal esophageal tissue next to the tumor. The V and J genes are TRBV7-8 and TRBJ2-7; 8 nucleotides line up with TRBD1. The chain's CDR3 is CASSLRTGTYEQYF. CDR3 DNA: TGTGCCAGCAGCTTAAGGACAGGGACCTACGAGCAGTACTTC.